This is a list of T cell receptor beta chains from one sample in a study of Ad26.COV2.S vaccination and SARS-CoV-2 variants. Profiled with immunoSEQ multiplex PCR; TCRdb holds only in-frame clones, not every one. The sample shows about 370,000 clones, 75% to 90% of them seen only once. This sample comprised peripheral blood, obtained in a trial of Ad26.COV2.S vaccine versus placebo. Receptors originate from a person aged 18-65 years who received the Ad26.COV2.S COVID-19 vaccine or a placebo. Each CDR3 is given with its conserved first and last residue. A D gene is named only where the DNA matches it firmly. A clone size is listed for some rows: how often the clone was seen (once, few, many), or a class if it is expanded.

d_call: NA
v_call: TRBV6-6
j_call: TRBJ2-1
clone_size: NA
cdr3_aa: CASRHRIPFQNEQFF
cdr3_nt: TGTGCCAGCAGACACAGGATCCCCTTTCAAAATGAGCAGTTCTTC

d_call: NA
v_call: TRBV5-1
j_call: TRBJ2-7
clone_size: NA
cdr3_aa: CASSLAGSSYEQYF
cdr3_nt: TGCGCCAGCAGCTTGGCCGGCTCCTCCTACGAGCAGTACTTC

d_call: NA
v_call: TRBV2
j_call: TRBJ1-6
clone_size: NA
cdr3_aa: CASSPRAIANSPLHF
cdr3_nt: TGTGCCAGCAGTCCTCGGGCCATAGCCAACTCACCCCTCCACTTT

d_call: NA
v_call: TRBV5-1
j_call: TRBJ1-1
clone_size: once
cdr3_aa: CASSLGRVWPNTEAFF
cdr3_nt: TGCGCCAGCAGCTTGGGTAGGGTCTGGCCGAACACTGAAGCTTTCTTT

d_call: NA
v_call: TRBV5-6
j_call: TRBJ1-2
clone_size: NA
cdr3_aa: CASSLIRLNYGYTF
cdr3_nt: TGTGCCAGCAGCTTGATACGGCTGAACTATGGCTACACCTTC

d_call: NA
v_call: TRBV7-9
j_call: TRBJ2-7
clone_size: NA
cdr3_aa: CASSLGPGTGPYEQYF
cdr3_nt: TGTGCCAGCAGCTTGGGTCCGGGTACGGGCCCCTACGAGCAGTACTTC

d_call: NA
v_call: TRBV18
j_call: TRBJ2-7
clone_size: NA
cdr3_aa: CASSPQSPGVYEQYF
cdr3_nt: TGTGCCAGCTCACCACAATCCCCAGGGGTCTACGAGCAGTACTTC

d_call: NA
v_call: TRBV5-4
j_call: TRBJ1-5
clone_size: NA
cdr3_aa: CASSLEGGNQPQHF
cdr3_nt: TGTGCCAGCAGCTTGGAGGGGGGCAATCAGCCCCAGCATTTT

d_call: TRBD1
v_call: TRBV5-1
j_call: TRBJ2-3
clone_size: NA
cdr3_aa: CASSLVTGGGDTQYF
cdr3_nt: TGCGCCAGCAGCTTGGTTACAGGGGGCGGAGATACGCAGTATTTT

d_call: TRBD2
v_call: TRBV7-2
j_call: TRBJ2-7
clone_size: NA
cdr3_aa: CASRRTSGSDYEQYF
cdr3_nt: TGTGCCAGCAGGCGGACTAGCGGGAGCGATTACGAGCAGTACTTC

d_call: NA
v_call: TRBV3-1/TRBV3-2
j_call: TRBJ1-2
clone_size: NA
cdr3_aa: CASSQGARGSYGYTF
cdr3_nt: TGTGCCAGCAGCCAAGGGGCCAGAGGGAGCTATGGCTACACCTTC

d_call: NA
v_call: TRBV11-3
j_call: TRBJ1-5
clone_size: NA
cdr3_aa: CASSPGAGMRGNQPQHF
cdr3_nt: TGTGCCAGCAGCCCAGGGGCGGGCATGAGGGGCAATCAGCCCCAGCATTTT

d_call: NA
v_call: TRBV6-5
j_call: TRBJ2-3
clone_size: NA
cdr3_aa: CASSYGPGSTDTQYF
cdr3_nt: TGTGCCAGCAGTTACGGACCCGGAAGCACAGATACGCAGTATTTT

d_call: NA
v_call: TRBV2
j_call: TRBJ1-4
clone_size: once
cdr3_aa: CASRWGAVEKLFF
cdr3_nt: TGTGCCAGCAGGTGGGGGGCAGTCGAAAAACTGTTTTTT

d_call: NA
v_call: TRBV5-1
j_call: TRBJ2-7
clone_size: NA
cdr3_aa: CASSLETGVSYEQYF
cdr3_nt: TGCGCCAGCAGCTTGGAGACTGGCGTCTCCTACGAGCAGTACTTC

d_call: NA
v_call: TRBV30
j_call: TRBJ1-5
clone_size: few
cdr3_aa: CAWSVASNQPQHF
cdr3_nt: TGTGCCTGGAGTGTGGCCAGTAATCAGCCCCAGCATTTT

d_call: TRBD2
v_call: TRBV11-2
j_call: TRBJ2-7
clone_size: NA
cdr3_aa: CASSRGLVHEQYF
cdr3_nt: TGTGCCAGCAGCCGAGGACTAGTCCACGAGCAGTACTTC

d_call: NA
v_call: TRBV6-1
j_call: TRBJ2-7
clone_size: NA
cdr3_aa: CASSAVGQWSSYEQYF
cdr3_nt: TGTGCCAGCAGTGCCGTTGGACAGTGGAGCTCCTACGAGCAGTACTTC

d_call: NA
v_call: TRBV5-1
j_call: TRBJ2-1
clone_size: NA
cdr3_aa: CASSPGTDSEQFF
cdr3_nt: TGCGCCAGCAGCCCAGGAACGGACTCTGAGCAGTTCTTC

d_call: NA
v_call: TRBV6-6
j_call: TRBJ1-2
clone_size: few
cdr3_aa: CASSKEGRADYGYTF
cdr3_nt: TGTGCCAGCAGCAAGGAAGGGAGGGCCGACTATGGCTACACCTTC

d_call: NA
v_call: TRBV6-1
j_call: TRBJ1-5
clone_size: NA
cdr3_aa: CASSEAWSNQPQHF
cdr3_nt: TGTGCCAGCAGTGAAGCTTGGAGCAATCAGCCCCAGCATTTT

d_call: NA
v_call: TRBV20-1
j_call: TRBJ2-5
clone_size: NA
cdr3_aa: CSAMLAQTQYF
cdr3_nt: TGCAGTGCTATGTTGGCGCAGACCCAGTACTTC

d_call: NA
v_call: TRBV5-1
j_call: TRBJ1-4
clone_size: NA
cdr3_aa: CASSLGQTTNEKLFF
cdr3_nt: TGCGCCAGCAGCTTGGGACAGACAACTAATGAAAAACTGTTTTTT

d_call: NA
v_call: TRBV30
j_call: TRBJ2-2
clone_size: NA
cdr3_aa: CAWSVLLGRGELFF
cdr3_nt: TGTGCCTGGAGTGTACTACTCGGTAGGGGGGAGCTGTTTTTT

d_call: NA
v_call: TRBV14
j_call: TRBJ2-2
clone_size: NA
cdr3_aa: CASSRKHRTGELFF
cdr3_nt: TGTGCCAGCAGCCGTAAACACCGCACCGGGGAGCTGTTTTTT

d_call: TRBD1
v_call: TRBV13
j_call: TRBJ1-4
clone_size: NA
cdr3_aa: CASSSHRDRNEKLFF
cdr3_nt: TGTGCCAGCAGCTCACACCGGGACAGGAATGAAAAACTGTTTTTT

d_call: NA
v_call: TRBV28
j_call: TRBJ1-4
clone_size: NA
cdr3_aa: CASSRPREGEELFF
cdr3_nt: TGTGCCAGCAGCCGACCCAGGGAAGGAGAAGAACTGTTTTTT

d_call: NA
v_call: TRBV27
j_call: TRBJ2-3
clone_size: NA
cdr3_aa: CASSFIGDTQYF
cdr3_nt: TGTGCCAGCAGTTTCATCGGAGATACGCAGTATTTT

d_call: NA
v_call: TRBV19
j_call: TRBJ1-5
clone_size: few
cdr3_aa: CASSSDWAQPQHF
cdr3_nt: TGTGCCAGTAGTTCCGACTGGGCCCAGCCCCAGCATTTT

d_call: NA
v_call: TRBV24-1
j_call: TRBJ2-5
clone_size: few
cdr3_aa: CATSVNRAGETQYF
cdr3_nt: TGTGCCACCAGTGTTAACAGGGCGGGTGAGACCCAGTACTTC

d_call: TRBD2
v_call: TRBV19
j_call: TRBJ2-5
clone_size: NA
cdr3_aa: CASRETSGPQETQYF
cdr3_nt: TGTGCCAGTAGGGAGACTAGCGGACCACAAGAGACCCAGTACTTC

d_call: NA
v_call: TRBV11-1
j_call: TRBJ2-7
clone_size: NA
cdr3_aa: CASSLHQGIYEQYF
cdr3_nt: TGTGCCAGCAGCTTACACCAGGGGATCTACGAGCAGTACTTC

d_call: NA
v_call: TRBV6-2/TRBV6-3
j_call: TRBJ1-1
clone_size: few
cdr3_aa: CASSYYGEAFF
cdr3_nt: TGTGCCAGCAGTTATTATGGTGAAGCTTTCTTT

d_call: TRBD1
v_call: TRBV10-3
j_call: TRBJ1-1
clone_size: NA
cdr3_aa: CAISDRAGEAFF
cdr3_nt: TGTGCCATCAGCGACAGGGCTGGTGAAGCTTTCTTT

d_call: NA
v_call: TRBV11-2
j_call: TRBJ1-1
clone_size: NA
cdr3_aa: CASSSLRGNTEAFF
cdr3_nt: TGTGCCAGCAGCTCCCTGAGAGGGAACACTGAAGCTTTCTTT

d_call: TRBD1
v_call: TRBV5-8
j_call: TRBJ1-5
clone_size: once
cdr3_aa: CASSRRQGSNQPQHF
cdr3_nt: TGTGCCAGCAGCCGCCGACAGGGTAGCAATCAGCCCCAGCATTTT

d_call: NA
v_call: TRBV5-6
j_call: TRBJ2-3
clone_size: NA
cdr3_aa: CASSLVAAHTDTQYF
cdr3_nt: TGTGCCAGCAGCTTGGTAGCGGCCCACACAGATACGCAGTATTTT

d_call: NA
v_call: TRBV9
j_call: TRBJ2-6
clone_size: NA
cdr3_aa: CASSPSTASPLSGANVLTF
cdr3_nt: TGTGCCAGCAGCCCCTCTACAGCTTCCCCTCTCTCTGGGGCCAACGTCCTGACTTTC

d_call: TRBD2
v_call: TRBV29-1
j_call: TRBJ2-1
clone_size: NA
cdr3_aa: CSVASGRFGNEQFF
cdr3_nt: TGCAGCGTTGCTAGCGGGAGGTTCGGCAATGAGCAGTTCTTC

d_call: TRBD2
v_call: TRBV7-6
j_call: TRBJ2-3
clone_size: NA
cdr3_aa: CASSLEGSGRATDTQYF
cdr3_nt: TGTGCCAGCAGCTTAGAGGGTAGCGGGAGGGCCACAGATACGCAGTATTTT

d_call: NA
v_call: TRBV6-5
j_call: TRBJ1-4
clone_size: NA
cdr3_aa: CASSYSLINEKLFF
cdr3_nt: TGTGCCAGCAGTTACTCCCTGATTAATGAAAAACTGTTTTTT

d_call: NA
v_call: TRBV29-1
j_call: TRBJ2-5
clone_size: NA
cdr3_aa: CSVFLQETQYF
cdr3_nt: TGCAGTGTTTTTCTGCAAGAGACCCAGTACTTC

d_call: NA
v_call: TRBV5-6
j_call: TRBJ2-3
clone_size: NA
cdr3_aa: CASGLLSTDTQYF
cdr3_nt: TGTGCCAGCGGGCTTCTTAGCACAGATACGCAGTATTTT

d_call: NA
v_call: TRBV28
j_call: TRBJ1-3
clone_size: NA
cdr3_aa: CASSLTGGGNTIYF
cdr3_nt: TGTGCCAGCAGTTTAACTGGGGGCGGAAACACCATATATTTT

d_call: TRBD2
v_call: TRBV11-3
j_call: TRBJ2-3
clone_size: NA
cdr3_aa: CASSHRLAGVLDTQYF
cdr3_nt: TGTGCCAGCAGCCATCGACTAGCGGGTGTGCTGGATACGCAGTATTTT

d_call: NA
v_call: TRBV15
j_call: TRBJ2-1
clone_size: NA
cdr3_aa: CATSRQGTYNEQFF
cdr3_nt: TGTGCCACCAGCAGACAGGGGACGTACAATGAGCAGTTCTTC

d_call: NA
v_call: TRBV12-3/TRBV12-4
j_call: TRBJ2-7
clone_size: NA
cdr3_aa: CASSLESLEQYF
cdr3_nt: TGTGCCAGCAGTTTAGAATCCCTAGAGCAGTACTTC

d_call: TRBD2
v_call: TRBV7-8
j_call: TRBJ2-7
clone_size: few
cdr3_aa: CASSNSGRVYEQYF
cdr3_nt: TGTGCCAGCAGCAATAGCGGGAGAGTCTACGAGCAGTACTTC

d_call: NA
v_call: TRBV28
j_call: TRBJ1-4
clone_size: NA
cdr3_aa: CASSTPDQREKLFF
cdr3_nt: TGTGCCAGCAGTACGCCCGACCAAAGGGAAAAACTGTTTTTT

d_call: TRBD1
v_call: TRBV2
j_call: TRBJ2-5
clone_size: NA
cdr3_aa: CASSRDREETQYF
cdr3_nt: TGTGCCAGCAGCCGGGACAGGGAAGAGACCCAGTACTTC

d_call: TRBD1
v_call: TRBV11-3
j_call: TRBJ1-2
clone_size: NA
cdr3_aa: CASSRGQGAGGYTF
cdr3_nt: TGTGCCAGCAGCCGGGGACAGGGGGCTGGTGGCTACACCTTC

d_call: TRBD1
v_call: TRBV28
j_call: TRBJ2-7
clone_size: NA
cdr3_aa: CASSMTGTGGYEQYF
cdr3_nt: TGTGCCAGCAGTATGACCGGGACAGGGGGCTACGAGCAGTACTTC

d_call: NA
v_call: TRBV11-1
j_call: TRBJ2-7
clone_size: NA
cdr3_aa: CASSFVGPPEQYF
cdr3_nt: TGTGCCAGCAGCTTCGTAGGGCCTCCCGAGCAGTACTTC

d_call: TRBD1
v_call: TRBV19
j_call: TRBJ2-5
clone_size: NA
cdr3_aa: CASSSGQGARETQYF
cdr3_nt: TGTGCCAGTAGTAGTGGACAGGGGGCGCGGGAGACCCAGTACTTC

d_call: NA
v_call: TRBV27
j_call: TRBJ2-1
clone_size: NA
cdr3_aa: CASFIARTYNEQFF
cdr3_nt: TGTGCCAGCTTTATAGCGCGAACCTACAATGAGCAGTTCTTC

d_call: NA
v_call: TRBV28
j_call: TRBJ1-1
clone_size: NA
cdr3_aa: CASSPPPDTEAFF
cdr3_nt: TGTGCCAGCAGTCCCCCTCCTGACACTGAAGCTTTCTTT

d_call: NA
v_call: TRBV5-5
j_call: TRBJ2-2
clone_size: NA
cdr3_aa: CASSWGGQHTGELFF
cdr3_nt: TGTGCCAGCAGCTGGGGGGGACAGCACACCGGGGAGCTGTTTTTT

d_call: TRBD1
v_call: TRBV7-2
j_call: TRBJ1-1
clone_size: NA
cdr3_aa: CASSSSGGTEAFF
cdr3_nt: TGTGCCAGCAGCTCCTCAGGGGGCACTGAAGCTTTCTTT

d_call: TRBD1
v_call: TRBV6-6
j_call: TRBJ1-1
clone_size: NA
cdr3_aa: CASSPGQGVANTEAFF
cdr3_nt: TGTGCCAGCTCTCCGGGACAGGGGGTAGCGAACACTGAAGCTTTCTTT

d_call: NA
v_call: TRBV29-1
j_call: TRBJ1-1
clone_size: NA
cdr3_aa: CSVEWRGNTEAFF
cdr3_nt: TGCAGCGTTGAGTGGCGAGGGAACACTGAAGCTTTCTTT